This record concerns one TCR beta chain sequence. The antigen remains unidentified. This CDR3 has 15 amino acids. Per the germline V gene, CDR1 is LNHDA and CDR2 is SQIVND (reference sequence). The V end lost 3 bases, the J end lost 2 bases, and 14 bases lay between the germline ends. The data were obtained in a study of T cells after posttransplantation cyclophosphamide. Study outcomes and limitations: Skin or GI-infiltrating T cells shared few TRB sequences with blood. Later blood repertoires were often dominated by clones from the donor CD8+ memory compartment.

Assay: immunoSEQ multiplex PCR; the TCRdb copy retains only in-frame clones and omits some. The specimen has 30,000 to 40,000 clones, none found just once. The V call is TRBV19, the J call TRBJ2-7; tentative D call: TRBD1 (6 bases). The sample consisted of PBMCs. This clonotype was obtained from a middle-aged man in good health, CMV-negative, and a related stem cell transplant donor. CDR3: CASSMYLEGAYEQYF. The CDR3 nucleotides read TGTGCCAGTAGTATGTACCTAGAGGGGGCCTACGAGCAGTACTTC.